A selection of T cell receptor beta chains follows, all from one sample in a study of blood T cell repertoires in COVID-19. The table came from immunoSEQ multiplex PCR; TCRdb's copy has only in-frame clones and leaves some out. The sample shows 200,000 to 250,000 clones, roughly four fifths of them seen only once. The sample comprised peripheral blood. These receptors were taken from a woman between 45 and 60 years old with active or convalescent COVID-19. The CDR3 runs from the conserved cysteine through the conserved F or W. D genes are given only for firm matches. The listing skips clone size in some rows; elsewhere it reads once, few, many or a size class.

CASSPMGGQRPQHF TGTGCCAGCAGCCCGATGGGGGGGCAGCGGCCCCAGCATTTT TRBV11-2 . TRBJ1-5 14 .
CSVGRGSNEQFF TGCAGCGTTGGCCGCGGGAGTAATGAGCAGTTCTTC TRBV29-1 TRBD2 TRBJ2-1 12 once
CASSPGLAGYEQYF TGTGCCAGCAGCCCGGGACTAGCGGGATACGAGCAGTACTTC TRBV13 TRBD2 TRBJ2-7 14 .
CASRDSFTGELFF TGTGCCAGCCGGGACAGCTTCACCGGGGAGCTGTTTTTT TRBV12-3/TRBV12-4 TRBD1 TRBJ2-2 13 .
CASSVVNRGEGHNEQFF TGTGCCAGCAGCGTAGTGAATCGTGGGGAGGGTCACAATGAGCAGTTCTTC TRBV9 TRBD2 TRBJ2-1 17 .
CAIRDRGYTEAFF TGTGCCATCAGGGACAGGGGTTACACTGAAGCTTTCTTT TRBV10-3 TRBD1 TRBJ1-1 13 once
CASSLSTGTGEDTQYF TGTGCCAGCAGTTTATCAACCGGGACAGGGGAAGATACGCAGTATTTT TRBV27 TRBD1 TRBJ2-3 16 .
CASSLGRQGTDNQPQHF TGTGCCAGCAGCTTAGGTCGACAGGGTACAGACAATCAGCCCCAGCATTTT TRBV7-9 TRBD1 TRBJ1-5 17 .
CASSPPGELFF TGTGCCAGCAGCCCTCCCGGGGAGCTGTTTTTT TRBV12-3/TRBV12-4 . TRBJ2-2 11 .
CASSLAGVRSYEQYF TGTGCCAGCAGTTTGGCAGGGGTTAGGTCCTACGAGCAGTACTTC TRBV28 . TRBJ2-7 15 .
CSAPRGDSPRRAFF TGCAGCGCCCCCCGAGGGGACAGCCCCCGGCGAGCTTTCTTT TRBV29-1 TRBD1 TRBJ1-1 14 once
CASADRETSDYGYTF TGTGCCAGCGCGGACCGGGAAACGTCGGACTATGGCTACACCTTC TRBV5-6 . TRBJ1-2 15 once
CASNSGGFGKLFF TGTGCCAGCAATTCCGGGGGATTCGGTAAACTGTTTTTT TRBV19 . TRBJ1-4 13 once
CATQGPSNTGELFF TGTGCCACCCAGGGGCCCTCGAACACCGGGGAGCTGTTTTTT TRBV2 . TRBJ2-2 14 .
CASSIIDSNYGYTF TGTGCCAGTAGTATTATAGACAGCAACTATGGCTACACCTTC TRBV19 . TRBJ1-2 14 few
CASGELLGNYGYTF TGCGCCAGCGGCGAACTTTTGGGCAACTATGGCTACACCTTC TRBV5-1 . TRBJ1-2 14 once
CAISGASSFSGNTIYF TGTGCCATCAGTGGGGCATCTTCTTTCTCTGGAAACACCATATATTTT TRBV10-3 . TRBJ1-3 16 .
CASSKDDRGDNEQFF TGTGCCAGCAGCAAAGACGACAGGGGAGACAATGAGCAGTTCTTC TRBV21-1 . TRBJ2-1 15 .
CASRESPGLAGTGETQYF TGTGCCAGCAGAGAATCGCCGGGACTAGCGGGGACGGGAGAGACCCAGTACTTC TRBV7-9 TRBD2 TRBJ2-5 18 .
CASSLGSREEETQYF TGTGCCAGCAGCTTAGGCTCCAGGGAGGAGGAGACCCAGTACTTC TRBV7-2 . TRBJ2-5 15 .
CASSSYPLERGFTGELFF TGTGCCAGCAGCTCCTACCCTCTCGAGCGGGGATTCACCGGGGAGCTGTTTTTT TRBV3-1/TRBV3-2 TRBD2 TRBJ2-2 18 .
CASSQTGVDTGELFF TGTGCCAGCAGCCAAACAGGGGTTGACACCGGGGAGCTGTTTTTT TRBV3-1/TRBV3-2 TRBD1 TRBJ2-2 15 once
CASSLKSAGGLEKLFF TGTGCCAGCAGCCTCAAGAGTGCGGGGGGCCTAGAAAAACTGTTTTTT TRBV7-9 . TRBJ1-4 16 once
CASSREGGNTEAFF TGTGCCAGTAGTAGAGAGGGAGGGAACACTGAAGCTTTCTTT TRBV19 . TRBJ1-1 14 few
CASSPGLGTAVIFYGYTF TGTGCCAGCAGCCCGGGGCTAGGGACAGCGGTGATATTTTATGGCTACACCTTC TRBV28 TRBD1 TRBJ1-2 18 .
CASRRTGSRQPQHF TGTGCCAGCAGACGAACAGGGTCGCGCCAGCCCCAGCATTTT TRBV28 . TRBJ1-5 14 few
CATSSRGTSTDTQYF TGTGCCACCAGCAGCCGGGGGACTAGCACAGATACGCAGTATTTT TRBV15 . TRBJ2-3 15 .
CASSQGWADEKLFF TGTGCCAGCAGCCAGGGCTGGGCCGACGAAAAACTGTTTTTT TRBV6-5 . TRBJ1-4 14 .
CASSPGGGGLKAFF TGTGCCAGCAGCCCCGGCGGGGGCGGCTTGAAAGCTTTCTTT TRBV28 . TRBJ1-1 14 .
CASSLVLAGEGEQFF TGCGCCAGCAGCTTGGTACTAGCGGGAGAGGGTGAGCAGTTCTTC TRBV5-1 TRBD2 TRBJ2-1 15 .
CASNLMGPQLYNSPLHF TGTGCCAGCAATCTGATGGGCCCTCAACTCTATAATTCACCCCTCCACTTT TRBV2 . TRBJ1-6 17 .
CSVEWGDPYEQYF TGCAGCGTTGAATGGGGAGACCCCTACGAGCAGTACTTC TRBV29-1 . TRBJ2-7 13 .
CASRLGQGANYGYTF TGTGCCAGCAGGCTTGGACAGGGGGCCAACTATGGCTACACCTTC TRBV28 TRBD1 TRBJ1-2 15 .
CASSPGIGTEAFF TGCGCCAGCAGCCCGGGGATAGGAACTGAAGCTTTCTTT TRBV5-1 . TRBJ1-1 13 .
CASSPTGVSEKLFF TGTGCCAGTAGCCCGACAGGGGTGAGTGAAAAACTGTTTTTT TRBV19 TRBD1 TRBJ1-4 14 .
CASSRASGDSAKNIQYF TGCGCCAGCAGCAGAGCTTCCGGGGACTCAGCCAAAAACATTCAGTACTTC TRBV5-1 . TRBJ2-4 17 .
CASSEQGNTEAFF TGTGCCAGCAGTGAGCAGGGGAACACTGAAGCTTTCTTT TRBV25-1 . TRBJ1-1 13 .
CASSLGLNTEAFF TGTGCCAGCAGCTTAGGGCTGAACACTGAAGCTTTCTTT TRBV11-2 . TRBJ1-1 13 .
CASSSRLAGSYNEQFF TGTGCCAGTAGTTCACGACTAGCGGGCTCCTACAATGAGCAGTTCTTC TRBV19 TRBD2 TRBJ2-1 16 .
CASSKGRAGGPLNTGELFF TGTGCCAGTAGTAAGGGGCGGGCAGGGGGCCCGTTGAACACCGGGGAGCTGTTTTTT TRBV19 TRBD1 TRBJ2-2 19 once
CASSLSGQGNSPLHF TGTGCCAGCAGCCTATCGGGACAGGGGAATTCACCCCTCCACTTT TRBV3-1/TRBV3-2 TRBD1 TRBJ1-6 15 few
CASSEGGGQNSPLHF TGTGCCAGCAGTGAGGGAGGGGGGCAGAATTCACCCCTCCACTTT TRBV6-4 . TRBJ1-6 15 .
CATSSGNSYNEQFF TGTGCCACCAGTAGCGGGAACTCCTACAATGAGCAGTTCTTC TRBV24-1 TRBD2 TRBJ2-1 14 .
CATSDAGSNQPQHF TGTGCCACCAGTGATGCAGGTTCCAATCAGCCCCAGCATTTT TRBV24-1 . TRBJ1-5 14 once
CTSSWEDFGYF TGCACCAGCAGCTGGGAGGATTTTGGGTACTTC TRBV1 . TRBJ2-4 11 .
CASDRRGSSEAFF TGTGCCAGCGACCGAAGGGGATCGTCTGAAGCTTTCTTT TRBV19 . TRBJ1-1 13 .
CARKDYGSNEQFF TGTGCCAGAAAGGACTACGGCTCCAATGAGCAGTTCTTC TRBV2 . TRBJ2-1 13 few
CASSASGTDTQYF TGTGCCAGCAGCGCCTCCGGGACAGATACGCAGTATTTT TRBV7-9 . TRBJ2-3 13 .
CASGSTGIGEQFF TGTGCCAGCGGGTCAACGGGTATAGGTGAGCAGTTCTTC TRBV3-1/TRBV3-2 . TRBJ2-1 13 .
CAWRPPRGSGEKLAKNIQYF TGTGCCTGGAGGCCGCCTCGGGGTAGCGGGGAAAAGCTAGCCAAAAACATTCAGTACTTC TRBV30 TRBD2 TRBJ2-4 20 .
CASSKGGSPPLAFF TGTGCCAGCAGCAAAGGAGGGAGTCCCCCGCTCGCTTTCTTT TRBV21-1 . TRBJ1-1 14 .
CASSGLGGRSYNEQFF TGTGCCAGCAGCGGACTCGGGGGGAGGTCCTACAATGAGCAGTTCTTC TRBV7-8 TRBD2 TRBJ2-1 16 .
CASSHSSGLAGVVSTRKETQYF TGTGCCAGCAGCCATTCCTCGGGACTAGCGGGAGTGGTTTCCACTCGGAAGGAGACCCAGTACTTC TRBV4-2 TRBD2 TRBJ2-5 22 .
CAWSVGGTYEQYF TGTGCCTGGAGTGTGGGCGGGACCTACGAGCAGTACTTC TRBV30 . TRBJ2-7 13 .